The 5 T cell receptor beta chains below were found in one sample sequenced in a study of neurological immune-mediated disorders. Time point reported: technical triplicate 1. TCRdb redid the calling of the 5' RACE reads with MiXCR, one entry per CDR3 protein. Of more than 20,000 distinct CDR3 sequences in the sample, under 15% were seen once. The sample taken for sequencing was CD4+ T cells from blood. The receptors derive from a female donor with HTLV-1-associated myelopathy (HAM/TSP).

This clonotype was counted at least ten times. The rearrangement joins TRBV29-1 to TRBJ1-1; TRBD1 aligns across 10 bases. Germline loops: CDR1 SQVTM, CDR2 ANQGSEA. Trimming took 6 bases from V and 7 from J; bases not matched to a gene: 5. This CDR3 has 12 residues. The DNA of the CDR3 is TGCAGCGTGGGGGGACAGGGGAATGAAGCTTTCTTT. Its protein is CSVGGQGNEAFF.

This clonotype was detected only once. The limits of the CDR3 on the DNA are not certain, so only TCRdb's listed CDR3 is given. The chain has TRBV7-3 and TRBJ2-3; the tabulated D call, TRBD2, remains unverified against the DNA. CDR1 and CDR2 from the germline V gene are SGHTA and FQGTGA. The CDR3 is 21 residues long, counting both termini. The CDR3 region is CASSFYICSARDSGGADTQYF.

This clonotype was seen ten or more times. This chain links TRBV20-1 with TRBJ1-1; D is ambiguous. V was cut by 0 bases and J by 1 base, with 6 bases left in between. The CDR3 contains 13 residues. Germline values: CDR1 DFQATT, CDR2 SNEGSKA (reference sequence). The CDR3 region is CSARDLKNTEAFF. In nucleotides, the CDR3 is TGCAGTGCTAGAGATCTCAAGAACACTGAAGCTTTCTTT.

This clonotype was picked up many times. This chain connects TRBV20-1 to TRBJ1-6; no firm D call. Germline V CDR1 and CDR2: DFQATT, SNEGSKA (reference sequence). V was clipped by 3 bases and J by 0 bases, with 24 bases between them. The CDR3 sequence is 20 residues long. The CDR3 DNA sequence: TGCAGTGCTAGTCTCCTTCTGAAGAGGCCGCCGAGCTCCTATAATTCACCCCTCCACTTT. Translated, it gives CSASLLLKRPPSSYNSPLHF.

Notes on this clonotype: At one boundary the junction diverges from the germline segment, which might be a read error. CDR3 bases: TGCGCCAGCAGCATCAAAGGGGCGAACAATGAAGCTTTCTTT. Residues: CASSIKGANNEAFF. The chain uses TRBV5-1 and TRBJ1-1, with a possible D match to TRBD1 (5 bases). There are 14 residues in the CDR3. Per germline, CDR1 SGHRS and CDR2 YFSETQ. The variable domain in full, with the rest retrieved from reference TRBV5-1 and TRBJ1-1, is KAGVTQTPRYLIKTRGQQVTLSCSPISGHRSVSWYQQTPGQGLQFLFEYFSETQRNKGNFPGRFSGRQFSNSRSEMNVSTLELGDSALYLCASSIKGANNEAFFGQGTRLTVV.